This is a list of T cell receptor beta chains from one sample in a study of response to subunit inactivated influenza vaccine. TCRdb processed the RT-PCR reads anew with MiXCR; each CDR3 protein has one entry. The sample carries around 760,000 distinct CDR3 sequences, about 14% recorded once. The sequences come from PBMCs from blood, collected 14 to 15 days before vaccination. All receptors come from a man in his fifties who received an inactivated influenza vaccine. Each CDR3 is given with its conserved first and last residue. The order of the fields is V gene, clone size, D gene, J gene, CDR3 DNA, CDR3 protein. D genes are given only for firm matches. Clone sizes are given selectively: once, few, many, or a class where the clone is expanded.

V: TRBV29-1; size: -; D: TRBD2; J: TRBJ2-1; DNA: TGCAGCGTTAATGGGAGGGGTTCTGTCATCTTC; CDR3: CSVNGRGSVIF
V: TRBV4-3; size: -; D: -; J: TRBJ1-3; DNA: TGCGCCAGCAGCGAGAGTCGGAGCTCTGGAAACACCATATATTTT; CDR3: CASSESRSSGNTIYF
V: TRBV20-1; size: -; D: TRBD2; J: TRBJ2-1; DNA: TGCAGTGCTAGCAGAGCTAGCGGGGTCCATGAGCAGTTCTTC; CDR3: CSASRASGVHEQFF
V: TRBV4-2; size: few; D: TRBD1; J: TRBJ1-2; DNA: TGTGCCAGCAGCCAAGATTCCGCAGGGGGTTACTATGGCTACACCTTC; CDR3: CASSQDSAGGYYGYTF
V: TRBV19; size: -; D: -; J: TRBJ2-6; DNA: TGTGCCAGTAGTAGGGGTCCCTCTGGGGCCAACGTCCTGACTTTC; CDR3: CASSRGPSGANVLTF
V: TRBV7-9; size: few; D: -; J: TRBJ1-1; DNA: TGTGCCAGCAGCTTAATGGGCGCCCCAGAAGCTTTCTTT; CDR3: CASSLMGAPEAFF
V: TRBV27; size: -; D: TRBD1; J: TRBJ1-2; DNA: TGTGCCAGCAGGGGACAGGGGGCGCGAGGCTACACCTTC; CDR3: CASRGQGARGYTF
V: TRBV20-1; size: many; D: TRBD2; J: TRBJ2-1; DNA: TGCAGTGCTAGAGGGTTGTTAGCGGGGGCCTCCTACAATGAGCAGTTCTTC; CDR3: CSARGLLAGASYNEQFF
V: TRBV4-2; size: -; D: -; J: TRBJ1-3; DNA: TGTGCCAGCAGCCAAGATCAGGCCGCAACCATATATTTT; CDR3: CASSQDQAATIYF
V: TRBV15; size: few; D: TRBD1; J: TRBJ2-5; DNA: TGTGCCACCAGCAGGAGACAGGGGTTAGGGGAGACCCAGTACTTC; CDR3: CATSRRQGLGETQYF
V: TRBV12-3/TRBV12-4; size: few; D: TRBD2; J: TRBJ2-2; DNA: TGTGCCAGCAGCCATGGACTAGCGTTCGGGGAGCTGTTTTTT; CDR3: CASSHGLAFGELFF
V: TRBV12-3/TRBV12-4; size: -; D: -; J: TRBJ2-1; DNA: TGTGCCAGCAGTTTAGAGGCTAGCCTCAATGAGCAGTTCTTC; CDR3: CASSLEASLNEQFF
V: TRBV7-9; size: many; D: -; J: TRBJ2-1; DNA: TGTGCCAGCAGCTTAACCAGTTCCCGCTACAATGAGCAGTTCTTC; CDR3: CASSLTSSRYNEQFF
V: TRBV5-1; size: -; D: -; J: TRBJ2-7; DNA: TGCGCCAGCAGGATGGTGGGGGCCTACGAGCAGTACTTC; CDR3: CASRMVGAYEQYF
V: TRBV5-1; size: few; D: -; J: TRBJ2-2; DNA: TGCGCCAGCAGCTTGGTCGGCGGAGAGAACACCGGGGAGCTGTTTTTT; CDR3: CASSLVGGENTGELFF
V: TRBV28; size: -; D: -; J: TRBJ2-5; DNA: TGTGCCAGCAGTATGACCCCCATACAAGAGACCCAGTACTTC; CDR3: CASSMTPIQETQYF
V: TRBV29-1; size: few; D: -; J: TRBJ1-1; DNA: TGCAGCGCCCATGGACTGAGAGAGAACACTGAAGCTTTCTTT; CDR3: CSAHGLRENTEAFF
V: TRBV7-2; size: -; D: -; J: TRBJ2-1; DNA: TGTGCCAGCAGCTTAAGTGGGGCCGCCTACAATGAGCAGTTCTTC; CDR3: CASSLSGAAYNEQFF
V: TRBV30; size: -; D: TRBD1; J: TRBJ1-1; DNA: TGTGCCTGGGCAGGACAGGAAGGAGTTGAAGCTTTCTTT; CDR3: CAWAGQEGVEAFF
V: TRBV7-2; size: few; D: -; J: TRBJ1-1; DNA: TGTGCCAGCACCCCCACGGGGCAGTTGAACACTGAAGCTTTCTTT; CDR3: CASTPTGQLNTEAFF
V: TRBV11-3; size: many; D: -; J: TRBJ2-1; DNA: TGTGCCAGCAGCTTAGTTCACAATGAGCAGTTCTTC; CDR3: CASSLVHNEQFF
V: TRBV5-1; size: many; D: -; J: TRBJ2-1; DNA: TGCGCCAGCAGTGTCCCCAGGGCCAACACTCTCAATGAGCAGTTCTTC; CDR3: CASSVPRANTLNEQFF
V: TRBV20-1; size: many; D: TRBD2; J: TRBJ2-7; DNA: TGCAGTGCAGGGCCTAGCGGGAATTCCGAGCAGTACTTC; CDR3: CSAGPSGNSEQYF
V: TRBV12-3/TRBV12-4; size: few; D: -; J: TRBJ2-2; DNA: TGTGCCAGCAGTATTAGCGTTACCGGGGAGCTGTTTTTT; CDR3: CASSISVTGELFF
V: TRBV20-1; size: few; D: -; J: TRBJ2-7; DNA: TGCAGTGCTAGAGATGCCGGGCTCTACGAGCAGTACTTC; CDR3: CSARDAGLYEQYF
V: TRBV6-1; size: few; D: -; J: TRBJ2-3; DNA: TGTGCCAGCAGTGAAGAGGGGGGGGCAGATACGCAGTATTTT; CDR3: CASSEEGGADTQYF
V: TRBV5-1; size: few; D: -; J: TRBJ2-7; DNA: TGCGCCAGCAGCTTATCGCCGGGGCAGAACTACGAGCAGTACTTC; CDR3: CASSLSPGQNYEQYF
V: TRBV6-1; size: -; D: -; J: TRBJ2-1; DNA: TGTGCCAGCCCACGAGGTGGGCTGGTCAATGAGCAGTTCTTC; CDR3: CASPRGGLVNEQFF
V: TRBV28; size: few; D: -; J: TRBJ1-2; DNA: TGTGCCAGCAGTTCCCTGAGGAGTGGCTACACCTTC; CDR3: CASSSLRSGYTF
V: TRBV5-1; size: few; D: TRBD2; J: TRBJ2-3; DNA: TGCGCCAGCAGCTTGGCATCCGGGGGGGACCCAGATACGCAGTATTTT; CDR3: CASSLASGGDPDTQYF
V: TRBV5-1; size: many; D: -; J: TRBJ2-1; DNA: TGCGCCAGCAGCTTGTACTTATACAATGAGCAGTTCTTC; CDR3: CASSLYLYNEQFF
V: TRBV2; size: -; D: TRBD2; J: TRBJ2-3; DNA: TGTGCCTTAGCGGGGGACTTGACAGATACGCAGTATTTT; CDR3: CALAGDLTDTQYF
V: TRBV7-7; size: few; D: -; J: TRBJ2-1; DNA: TGTGCTAGCAGCTTAGGGGAAGGCCTCTACAATGAGCAGTTCTTC; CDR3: CASSLGEGLYNEQFF
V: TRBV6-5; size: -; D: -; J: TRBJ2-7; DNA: TGTGCCAGCAGAAAGAGCTCCTACGAGCGGTACTTC; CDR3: CASRKSSYERYF
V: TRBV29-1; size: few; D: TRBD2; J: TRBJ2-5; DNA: TGCAGCGTGAGTCCGGGACTAGCGGGGCCAGAGACCCAGTACTTC; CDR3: CSVSPGLAGPETQYF
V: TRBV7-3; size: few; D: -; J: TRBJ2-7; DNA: TGTGCCAGCAGCTTAGGGTTTCGGACTGTACACGAGCAGTACTTC; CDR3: CASSLGFRTVHEQYF
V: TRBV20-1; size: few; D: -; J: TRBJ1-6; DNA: TGCAGTGCTAGCCCGGGGGCGGATTCACCCCTCCACTTT; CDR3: CSASPGADSPLHF
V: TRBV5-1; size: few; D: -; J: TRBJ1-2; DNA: TGCGCCAGCAGCTTGGATAGGACAAGCTTTAACTATGGCTACACCTTC; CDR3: CASSLDRTSFNYGYTF
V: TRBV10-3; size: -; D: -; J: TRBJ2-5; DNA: TGTGCCATCAGTCGAAGCAGGGATCAAGAGATCCAGTACTTC; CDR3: CAISRSRDQEIQYF
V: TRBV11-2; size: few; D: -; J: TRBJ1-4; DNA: TGTGCCAGCAGCTTAGTGACCGATTCAACTAATGAAAAACTGTTTTTT; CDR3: CASSLVTDSTNEKLFF